A single sample is the source of the 27 T cell receptor beta chains below, sequenced in a study of blood T cell repertoires in COVID-19. The repertoire was sequenced with immunoSEQ multiplex PCR; TCRdb's copy has only in-frame clones and lacks some. The repertoire includes 400,000 to 500,000 clones, roughly 90% of them detected once, and 1.5% to 2% sits in the top ten. The sample was PBMCs or T cells enriched from blood (not recorded which). Every receptor here comes from a woman aged 40 to 50 who had recovered from COVID-19.

In this sample, this clone turned up once. The chain carries TRBV29-1 and TRBJ2-4; tentative D call: TRBD2 (7 bases). Germline CDR1 is SQVTM and CDR2 is ANQGSEA. Trimming shortened V by 8 bases and J by 4 bases, and 15 bases separated the two germline ends. The CDR3 is made up of 13 amino acids. CDR3 DNA sequence: TGCAGCACTCGAGGGGGAGGGAAAAACATTCAGTACTTC. Residues: CSTRGGGKNIQYF.

This chain connects TRBV19 to TRBJ1-2, with D tentatively TRBD1 (5 bases). This CDR3 has 16 amino acids. Looked up from germline, CDR1 is LNHDA and CDR2 is SQIVND (reference sequence). V was pared by 5 bases and J by 4 bases, with 20 bases between. CDR3 region: CASSPRQILKIYGYTF. The DNA of the CDR3 is TGTGCCAGTAGTCCGCGACAGATTCTCAAAATCTATGGCTACACCTTC.

This chain uses TRBV27 with TRBJ1-1; maybe TRBD1 (5 bases). V was trimmed by 5 bases and J by 4 bases, leaving 17 bases between them. This CDR3 contains 15 residues. CDR1 is MNHEY, CDR2 SMNVEV, per germline (reference sequence). The CDR3 coding sequence is TGTGCCAGCAGTCAAGCCAGGGTGGGTGGCACTGAAGCTTTCTTT. Translated: CASSQARVGGTEAFF.

J is TRBJ2-1 and V is TRBV7-2, with 13 bases lining up with TRBD2. The CDR3 has 18 residues. CDR1 and CDR2 from the germline V gene are SGHTA and FQGNSA. The junction had 7 bases not matched to a gene; V was cut back by 0 bases and J by 5 bases. CDR3 sequence (DNA): TGTGCCAGCAGCTTAGCACTAGCGGGAGGGCCCCTACACAATGAGCAGTTCTTC. It codes for CASSLALAGGPLHNEQFF. Complete variable domain (other parts from reference TRBV7-2 and TRBJ2-1): GAGVSQSPSNKVTEKGKDVELRCDPISGHTALYWYRQSLGQGLEFLIYFQGNSAPDKSGLPSDRFSAERTGGSVSTLTIQRTQQEDSAVYLCASSLALAGGPLHNEQFFGPGTRLTVL.

This chain connects TRBV10-3 to TRBJ2-7; TRBD1 is a possible D gene (6 bases). The CDR3 loop spans 17 amino acids. V was cut by 0 bases and J by 3 bases, with 18 bases left in between. Germline V gene lookup returns CDR1 ENHRY and CDR2 SYGVKD. The CDR3 sequence: CAISESRDPQGNYEQYF. CDR3 sequence (DNA): TGTGCCATCAGTGAGTCACGGGACCCACAGGGAAACTACGAGCAGTACTTC.

As for this clone: The junction shows a germline mismatch at one end, possibly a read error. The chain uses TRBV6-6 and TRBJ2-5; TRBD2 matches at 7 bases. The CDR3 covers 19 residues. From germline, CDR1 is MNHNY and CDR2 SVGAGI (reference sequence). The CDR3 here is CASSYSLGSGAGYQETQYF. The DNA of the CDR3 is TGTGCCAGCAGCTACTCCTTGGGGAGCGGGGCTGGCTACCAAGAGACCCAGTACTTC.

V usage is TRBV4-1 and J usage is TRBJ2-3; D ambiguous. Looked up from germline, CDR1 is MGHRA and CDR2 is YSYEKL. The CDR3 spans 15 residues. Trimming pared 1 base from V and 0 bases from J, leaving 8 bases between. The CDR3 DNA sequence: TGCGCCAGCAGCCAAGCACTGCGGAGCACAGATACGCAGTATTTT. Its translation is CASSQALRSTDTQYF.

J is TRBJ1-2 and V is TRBV11-2; TRBD1 matches at 7 bases. Germline trimming cut 2 bases from V and 8 bases from J; bases unmatched to any gene: 5. Germline CDR1 and CDR2: SGHAT and FQNNGV. The CDR3 consists of 13 residues. CDR3 sequence (DNA): TGTGCCAGCAGCTTATTCCCAGGGGGAGGCTACACCTTC. It encodes CASSLFPGGGYTF.

The chain carries TRBV14 and TRBJ1-1; perhaps TRBD1 as D (5 bases). Germline CDR1 SGHDN, CDR2 FVKESK. The V and J ends lost 4 bases and 1 base respectively, with 16 bases between them. The CDR3 consists of 16 residues. The CDR3 DNA reads as TGTGCCAGCAGCCTGGAGGGGCGTACAAGGAACACTGAAGCTTTCTTT. This gives the protein CASSLEGRTRNTEAFF.

The V call is TRBV27, the J call TRBJ1-2, with a possible D match to TRBD1 (6 bases). The CDR3 totals 17 residues. From germline, CDR1 is MNHEY and CDR2 SMNVEV (reference sequence). The V gene lost 0 bases and the J gene lost 1 base, with 15 bases spanning the gap. The CDR3, as DNA: TGTGCCAGCAGTTTATCGCCCCTACGGACAGATAACTATGGCTACACCTTC. It codes for CASSLSPLRTDNYGYTF.

The chain is built from TRBV27 and TRBJ2-1; tentatively, D is TRBD2 (5 bases). The CDR3 has 15 residues. The ends were cut back, 4 bases at V and 0 bases at J, with 10 bases in the middle. CDR1 and CDR2 (germline): MNHEY, SMNVEV (reference sequence). CDR3 sequence reads: CASSSERSSYNEQFF. Written as DNA, the CDR3 is TGTGCCAGCAGTTCTGAGCGGTCCTCCTACAATGAGCAGTTCTTC.

J is TRBJ1-5 and V is TRBV3-1 (or the pseudogene TRBV3-2); TRBD1 is a possible D gene (6 bases). The CDR3 length is 17 residues. Per germline, CDR1 LGHDT and CDR2 YNNKEL (reference sequence). The V gene lost 1 base and the J gene lost 1 base, with 14 bases spanning the gap. The CDR3: CASSQGQAGRSNQPQHF. The CDR3 bases are TGTGCCAGCAGCCAAGGACAGGCCGGACGGAGCAATCAGCCCCAGCATTTT.

V usage is TRBV7-2 and J usage is TRBJ1-1; D gene unclear. Germline V gives CDR1 SGHTA, CDR2 FQGNSA. The CDR3 covers 13 residues. Trimming shortened V by 7 bases and J by 4 bases, and 13 bases separated the two germline ends. The CDR3, as DNA: TGTGCCAGCATCCTTATCAGCGGCACTGAAGCTTTCTTT. Its protein product is CASILISGTEAFF. Supplemented by reference TRBV7-2 and TRBJ1-1, the full variable domain reads GAGVSQSPSNKVTEKGKDVELRCDPISGHTALYWYRQSLGQGLEFLIYFQGNSAPDKSGLPSDRFSAERTGGSVSTLTIQRTQQEDSAVYLCASILISGTEAFFGQGTRLTVV.

The rearrangement uses TRBV29-1 and TRBJ1-2; 10 nucleotides agree with TRBD1. This CDR3 has 14 amino acids. Looked up from germline, CDR1 is SQVTM and CDR2 is ANQGSEA. Trimming at V came to 1 base and at J to 7 bases, leaving 6 bases not matched to a gene. CDR3 protein: CSVEARQGARGYTF. CDR3 nucleotide sequence: TGCAGCGTTGAAGCTAGACAGGGGGCGCGTGGCTACACCTTC. The variable domain in full, with the rest retrieved from reference TRBV29-1 and TRBJ1-2, is SAVISQKPSRDICQRGTSLTIQCQVDSQVTMMFWYRQQPGQSLTLIATANQGSEATYESGFVIDKFPISRPNLTFSTLTVSNMSPEDSSIYLCSVEARQGARGYTFGSGTRLTVV.

The chain links TRBV7-2 to TRBJ2-1; possibly TRBD1 for D (5 bases). V lost 1 base and J 9 bases, leaving 10 bases between the germline ends. CDR1 and CDR2 from the germline V gene are SGHTA and FQGNSA. The CDR3 extends over 13 amino acids. In nucleotides, the CDR3 is TGTGCCAGCAGCTTAGGGGGCTCCATTGAGCAGTTCTTC. Residues: CASSLGGSIEQFF.

This sequence joins TRBV28 and TRBJ1-5, with 7 bases matching TRBD1. In germline, CDR1 is MDHEN, CDR2 SYDVKM. The CDR3 has 16 amino acids. V lost 5 bases, J lost 1 base, and 8 bases stayed unmatched. The CDR3 reads CASSPTGDGSNQPQHF. The CDR3 bases are TGTGCCAGCAGTCCCACAGGGGATGGAAGCAATCAGCCCCAGCATTTT.

CDR3 amino acids: CASSRIEVQFF. DNA of the CDR3: TGTGCCAGCAGCCGGATCGAGGTGCAGTTCTTC. V is TRBV12-3 or TRBV12-4 and J is TRBJ2-1, with D hard to call. CDR3 length: 11 residues. V was pared by 6 bases and J by 12 bases, with 12 bases between.

This chain connects TRBV5-6 to TRBJ1-2, with D possibly TRBD1 on 6 matching bases. The CDR3 is 13 residues long. CDR1 and CDR2 from the germline V gene are SGHDT and YYEEEE. Trimming cost V 2 bases and J 6 bases, with 11 bases left between them. The CDR3 protein is CASSFQGRNGYTF. The CDR3, as DNA: TGTGCCAGCAGCTTTCAGGGGAGAAATGGCTACACCTTC.

This rearrangement joins TRBV9 to TRBJ2-5, with D unresolved. Germline V lookup: CDR1 SGDLS, CDR2 YYNGEE. The CDR3 sequence is 13 residues long. The germline V and J ends were trimmed by 0 bases and 5 bases, with 8 bases remaining between them. For the CDR3, the DNA is TGTGCCAGCAGCGTAGCTGCCGGGGAGACCCAGTACTTC. Translation: CASSVAAGETQYF.

CDR3 in amino acids: CASSSGLLPNHEQFF. CDR3 bases: TGTGCCAGCAGCTCGGGACTCCTTCCTAACCATGAGCAGTTCTTC. The chain carries TRBV5-6 and TRBJ2-1, with D maybe TRBD2 (6 bases). The V gene lost 3 bases and the J gene lost 8 bases, with 18 bases spanning the gap. Germline V gene data show CDR1 as SGHDT and CDR2 as YYEEEE. The CDR3 runs 15 residues.

The chain recombines TRBV5-6 with TRBJ2-1, with TRBD2 identical over 7 bases. The V gene's germline CDR1 is SGHDT and CDR2 YYEEEE. This CDR3 has 16 amino acids. With 2 bases clipped from V and 4 bases from J, the junction kept 9 bases outside the gene matches. As DNA, the CDR3 is TGTGCCAGCAGCTTCCCGGGTTCCGGGGGGTACAATGAGCAGTTCTTC. Protein: CASSFPGSGGYNEQFF. Full variable domain (missing parts from reference TRBV5-6 and TRBJ2-1): DAGVTQSPTHLIKTRGQQVTLRCSPKSGHDTVSWYQQALGQGPQFIFQYYEEEERQRGNFPDRFSGHQFPNYSSELNVNALLLGDSALYLCASSFPGSGGYNEQFFGPGTRLTVL.

The chain joins TRBV4-2 to TRBJ1-3, with D perhaps TRBD1 (6 bases). The CDR3 has 15 amino acids. The germline V gene has CDR1 LGHNA and CDR2 YNFKEQ. Trimming pared 7 bases from V and 1 base from J, leaving 14 bases between. As DNA, the CDR3 is TGTGCCAGCAACAGAGGGGGTTCTTCTGGAAACACCATATATTTT. Translating gives CASNRGGSSGNTIYF.

The J gene is TRBJ1-4, the V gene TRBV27; D perhaps matches TRBD1 (6 bases). V was cut by 5 bases and J by 7 bases, with 23 bases left in between. This CDR3 comprises 17 residues. CDR1 MNHEY and CDR2 SMNVEV come from the germline V gene (reference sequence). CDR3 nucleotide sequence: TGTGCCAGCAGTACATTTGGGGGGGCTCTGTTGAGTGAAAAACTGTTTTTT. Its protein is CASSTFGGALLSEKLFF.

This clone was seen a single time. V gene TRBV4-1 combines with J gene TRBJ2-6; TRBD1 matches 7 bases. The CDR3 loop spans 17 amino acids. Germline V gene lookup returns CDR1 MGHRA and CDR2 YSYEKL. With V trimmed by 1 base and J by 0 bases, 3 bases remained unmatched. The CDR3 reads CASSQGGQASGANVLTF. The CDR3 region has the DNA TGCGCCAGCAGCCAAGGCGGACAGGCCTCTGGGGCCAACGTCCTGACTTTC.

The rearrangement uses TRBV15 and TRBJ2-7; possibly TRBD2 for D (5 bases). Germline V gene sequence: CDR1 LNHNV, CDR2 YYDKDF (reference sequence). The V end lost 5 bases, the J end lost 0 bases, and 17 bases lay between the germline ends. The CDR3 consists of 16 residues. The CDR3 sequence is CATSATRATSSYEQYF. DNA of the CDR3: TGTGCCACCAGCGCTACCCGGGCTACTAGCTCCTACGAGCAGTACTTC.

As regards this clone: In the same sample, other DNA sequences code for this CDR3. This sequence joins TRBV6-2 or TRBV6-3 and TRBJ2-3; 8 positions agree with TRBD2. From germline, CDR1 is MNHEY and CDR2 SVGEGT. CDR3 length: 16 residues. Trimming at V came to 6 bases and at J to 0 bases, leaving 8 bases not matched to a gene. CDR3 protein: CASSSTSSGSTDTQYF. For the CDR3, the DNA is TGTGCCAGCAGCTCGACTTCTAGCGGGAGCACAGATACGCAGTATTTT.

The J gene is TRBJ1-5, the V gene TRBV3-1 (or the pseudogene TRBV3-2), with D uncertain. The V gene's germline CDR1 is LGHDT and CDR2 YNNKEL (reference sequence). CDR3 length equals 13 residues. V was shortened by 3 bases and J by 4 bases, with 7 bases between the two germline ends. The CDR3 loop reads CASSHDGNQPQHF. The CDR3 coding sequence is TGTGCCAGCAGCCACGACGGGAATCAGCCCCAGCATTTT.